This T cell receptor (beta chain) is from a study of T cell repertoires in cytomegalovirus infection. Study context: Public TCR beta signatures indicated both CMV infection and matching HLA type. Findings and limits, study-wide: Dominating the ex vivo response were HLA-C-restricted CMV-specific TCR beta clonotypes. Cumulative public TCR beta family frequency identified carriers of CMV plus the relevant HLA.

Trimming stripped 1 base from V and 9 bases from J, with 16 bases between. In germline, CDR1 is SGHVS, CDR2 FQNEAQ. The CDR3 runs 15 residues. This clonotype has at least ten counts. Its antigen is unidentified. MiXCR, applied by TCRdb to the reads, yields one record per CDR3 protein. The sample has around 260,000 distinct CDR3 sequences, about 26% seen once; the top ten hold roughly 13%. The sequence came from a human donor in good health (CMV status not recorded). Some clones in this sample may be carry-over from other donors' samples. What was sequenced was PBMCs. The genes are TRBV7-8 and TRBJ2-1; D possibly corresponds to TRBD2 (6 bases). The DNA of the CDR3 is TGTGCCAGCAGCTTAGTCACTTTGGGGAGGCCTGAGCAGTTCTTC. It encodes CASSLVTLGRPEQFF.